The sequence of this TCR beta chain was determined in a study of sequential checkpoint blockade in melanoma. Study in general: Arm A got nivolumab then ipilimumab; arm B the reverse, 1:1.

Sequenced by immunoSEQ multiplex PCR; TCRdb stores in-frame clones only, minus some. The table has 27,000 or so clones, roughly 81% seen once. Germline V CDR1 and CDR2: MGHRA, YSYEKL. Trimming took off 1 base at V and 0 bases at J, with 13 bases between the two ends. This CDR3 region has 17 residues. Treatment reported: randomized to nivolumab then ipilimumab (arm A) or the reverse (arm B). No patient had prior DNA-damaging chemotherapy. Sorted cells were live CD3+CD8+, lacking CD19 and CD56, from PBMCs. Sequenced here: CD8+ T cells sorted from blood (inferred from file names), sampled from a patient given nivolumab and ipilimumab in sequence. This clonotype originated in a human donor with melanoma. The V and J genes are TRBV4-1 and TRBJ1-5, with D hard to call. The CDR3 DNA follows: TGCGCCAGCAGCCAAGTTACTGCTGCGTTTAGCAATCAGCCCCAGCATTTT. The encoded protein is CASSQVTAAFSNQPQHF.